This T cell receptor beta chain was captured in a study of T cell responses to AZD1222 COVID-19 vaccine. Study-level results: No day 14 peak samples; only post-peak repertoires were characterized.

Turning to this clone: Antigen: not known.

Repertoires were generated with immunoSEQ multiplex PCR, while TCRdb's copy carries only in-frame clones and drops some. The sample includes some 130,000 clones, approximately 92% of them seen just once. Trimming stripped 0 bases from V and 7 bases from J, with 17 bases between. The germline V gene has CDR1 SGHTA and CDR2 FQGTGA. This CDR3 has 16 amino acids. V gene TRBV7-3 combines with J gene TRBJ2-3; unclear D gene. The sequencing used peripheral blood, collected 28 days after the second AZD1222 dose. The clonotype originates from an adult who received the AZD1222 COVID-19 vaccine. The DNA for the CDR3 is TGTGCCAGCAGCTTAACGTTGTTCCCACCTACTAATACGCAGTATTTT. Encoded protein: CASSLTLFPPTNTQYF.